Shown below are 20 T cell receptor beta chains from a single sample sequenced in a study of T cells in Graves' hyperthyroidism and ophthalmopathy. RNA transcripts gave rise to amplified TCR beta CDR3 regions. HTBI primers were used for first-round RT-PCR of the TCR CDR3. MiXCR, applied by TCRdb to the multiplex PCR reads, yields one record per CDR3 protein. The data contain fewer than 250,000 distinct CDR3 sequences, about a sixth of them singletons. Sequencing was carried out using blood. These receptors originate from a woman aged 18-29 years with Graves' ophthalmopathy.

This clonotype occurred many times. The CDR3 is CASSLAGGRGSSGRNLGELFF. CDR3 bases: TGTGCCAGCAGCTTAGCGGGGGGCCGAGGGTCTAGCGGAAGGAATCTCGGGGAGCTGTTTTTT. The chain joins TRBV7-6 to TRBJ2-2; D is possibly TRBD2 (7 bases). The V end was cut by 0 bases, the J end by 7 bases, with 30 bases between. The CDR3 extends over 21 amino acids. Germline V CDR1 and CDR2: SGHVS, FNYEAQ.

This clonotype was counted many times. The chain combines TRBV11-3 with TRBJ1-5; TRBD1 matches at 8 bases. This CDR3 is built from 18 residues. Trimming cost V 5 bases and J 3 bases; bases outside gene matches: 15. Germline values: CDR1 SGHNT, CDR2 YENEEA. CDR3 residues: CASSRRLRQGPVNQPQHF. In nucleotides, the CDR3 is TGTGCCAGCAGCCGACGCCTCAGACAGGGGCCAGTCAATCAGCCCCAGCATTTT. The full variable domain, completed using reference TRBV11-3 and TRBJ1-5, is EAGVVQSPRYKIIEKKQPVAFWCNPISGHNTLYWYLQNLGQGPELLIRYENEEAVDDSQLPKDRFSAERLKGVDSTLKIQPAELGDSAVYLCASSRRLRQGPVNQPQHFGDGTRLSIL.

The chain has TRBV6-1 and TRBJ2-7; 8 nucleotides match TRBD2. There are 19 residues in the CDR3. Looked up from germline, CDR1 is MNHNS and CDR2 is SASEGT. V shed 5 bases and J 0 bases; nucleotides not matched to a gene: 18. In DNA form, the CDR3 reads TGTGCCAGCAGTCCCTGGTTTTTTTCGGGAGGGGCCGACTCCTACGAGCAGTACTTC. Its translation: CASSPWFFSGGADSYEQYF.

The V gene is TRBV20-1, the J gene TRBJ1-4; no clear D gene. V was pared by 6 bases and J by 3 bases, with 20 bases between. The germline V gene encodes CDR1 DFQATT and CDR2 SNEGSKA (reference sequence). This CDR3 contains 16 residues. The CDR3 bases are TGCAGTGCCTTTCCATTTAAAGAGTCCCCTAATGAAAAACTGTTTTTT. This encodes CSAFPFKESPNEKLFF.

This clonotype was detected ten times or more. The V and J genes are TRBV19 and TRBJ1-1; D uncertain. Germline-derived CDR1 and CDR2 are LNHDA and SQIVND (reference sequence). The CDR3 is 14 residues long. V lost 3 bases and J lost 2, with 10 bases in between. CDR3 sequence: CASSMPRLNTEAFF. CDR3 nucleotide sequence: TGTGCCAGTAGTATGCCGCGACTAAACACTGAAGCTTTCTTT.

This chain links TRBV20-1 with TRBJ1-1; D is unresolved. The CDR3 consists of 14 residues. The germline CDR1 and CDR2 sequences are DFQATT and SNEGSKA (reference sequence). The ends were cut back, 6 bases at V and 6 bases at J, with 20 bases in the middle. This CDR3 is CSAYGVIRDSEAFF. In DNA form, the CDR3 reads TGCAGTGCCTATGGGGTCATTCGGGATTCTGAAGCTTTCTTT.

In the case of this clonotype: No conserved phenylalanine or tryptophan is present at the end of the CDR3, so a read error is the likely explanation. V and J are TRBV5-4 and TRBJ2-7; 9 bases are a match to TRBD2. CDR3 size: 15 residues. J lost 3 bases, V lost 0 bases, and 4 bases had no gene match. CDR1 and CDR2 (germline): SGHNT, YYREEE (reference sequence). CDR3 amino acids: CASSLVAGVDYEQYL. In nucleotides, the CDR3 is TGTGCCAGCAGCTTGGTAGCGGGAGTGGACTACGAGCAGTACCTC.

This clonotype showed up many times. The rearrangement links TRBV6-2 or TRBV6-3 to TRBJ1-5; perhaps TRBD1 as D (6 bases). Germline V lookup: CDR1 MNHEY, CDR2 SVGEGT. CDR3 length equals 14 residues. Between the trimmed V and J ends, which lost 5 bases and 5 bases, there was a span of 13 bases. CDR3 region: CASSKQGLHQPQHF. CDR3 DNA: TGTGCCAGCAGTAAACAGGGACTACATCAGCCCCAGCATTTT.

This clonotype was detected only once. This may stem from a read error, because a much larger clone lies one nucleotide away. This rearrangement joins TRBV7-9 to TRBJ2-1, with 8 positions matching TRBD1. The V gene's germline CDR1 is SEHNR and CDR2 FQNEAQ (reference sequence). The CDR3 spans 14 residues. Here the CDR3 reads CASSVDRENNEQLF. The DNA of the CDR3 is TGTGCCAGCAGCGTGGACAGGGAAAACAATGAGCAGCTCTTC.

This clonotype has at least ten counts. The rearrangement links TRBV28 to TRBJ2-2; the D gene is possibly TRBD1 (5 bases). This CDR3 contains 13 residues. Germline CDR1 and CDR2: MDHEN and SYDVKM. V was cut by 8 bases and J by 1 base, with 8 bases left in between. CDR3 bases: TGTGCCAGCGGGGCAATGAACACCGGGGAGCTGTTTTTT. Its translation: CASGAMNTGELFF.

This clonotype came up many times. The chain recombines TRBV13 with TRBJ1-1; the D gene is possibly TRBD1 (6 bases). This CDR3 is built from 15 residues. Trimming stripped 5 bases from V and 2 bases from J, with 15 bases between. CDR1 is PRHDT, CDR2 FYEKMQ, per germline (reference sequence). Here the CDR3 DNA reads TGTGCCAGCAGCATGCAACCGGGACAAAACACTGAAGCTTTCTTT. Its translation: CASSMQPGQNTEAFF.

This clonotype was detected many times. The chain is built from TRBV3-1 and TRBJ2-3; D remains ambiguous. V lost 8 bases to trimming and J lost 0 bases, with 6 bases between them. Germline V lookup: CDR1 LGHDT, CDR2 YNNKEL (reference sequence). The CDR3 consists of 12 residues. For the CDR3, the DNA is TGTGCCAGCGTCGACAGCACAGATACGCAGTATTTT. This encodes CASVDSTDTQYF.

This clonotype was seen ten or more times. V usage is TRBV7-9 and J usage is TRBJ2-2; no clear D. CDR3 length: 14 amino acids. Between the trimmed V and J ends, which lost 6 bases and 7 bases, there was a span of 15 bases. Germline loops: CDR1 SEHNR, CDR2 FQNEAQ (reference sequence). Here the CDR3 reads CASRGVGSGGELFF. The DNA for the CDR3 is TGTGCCAGCAGGGGTGTGGGCTCCGGCGGGGAGCTGTTTTTT.

This clonotype was picked up one time. V usage is TRBV20-1 and J usage is TRBJ2-7; 7 bases are shared with TRBD2. After removal of 5 bases from V and 5 bases from J, the junction contained 9 bases not matched to a gene. CDR3 length: 13 residues. Looked up from germline, CDR1 is DFQATT and CDR2 is SNEGSKA (reference sequence). Here the CDR3 reads CSAVAGRANEQYF. CDR3 coding DNA: TGCAGTGCTGTAGCGGGTCGGGCAAACGAGCAGTACTTC.

This clonotype was observed many times. The chain uses TRBV3-1 and TRBJ1-1; D remains ambiguous. Germline CDR1 reads LGHDT; CDR2 reads YNNKEL (reference sequence). The germline V and J ends were trimmed by 4 bases and 2 bases, with 8 bases remaining between them. The CDR3 has 13 amino acids. CDR3 bases: TGTGCCAGCAGCCCTCTTCTTAACACTGAAGCTTTCTTT. Encoded protein: CASSPLLNTEAFF.

This clonotype was observed many times. V is TRBV28 and J is TRBJ2-1; D remains ambiguous. The CDR3 covers 14 residues. The germline CDR1 and CDR2 sequences are MDHEN and SYDVKM. V dropped 6 bases and J dropped 1 base, with 10 bases sitting between them. The chain's CDR3 is CASRADPSYNEQFF. The DNA for the CDR3 is TGTGCCAGCAGAGCCGATCCGTCCTACAATGAGCAGTTCTTC.

The table lists this clonotype with many counts. CDR3 loop: CASQPLAGGPDTQYF. Here the CDR3 DNA reads TGTGCCAGCCAACCCCTAGCGGGGGGACCAGATACGCAGTATTTT. This chain links TRBV2 with TRBJ2-3; the match to TRBD2 covers 11 bases. V gave up 8 bases and J gave up 4 bases; unmatched junction bases: 8. Germline-derived CDR1 and CDR2 are SNHLY and FYNNEI. The CDR3 totals 15 residues.

The genes are TRBV5-4 and TRBJ2-1; D not certain. Trimming pared 1 base from V and 1 base from J, leaving 12 bases between. The CDR3 runs to 16 residues. Germline V gene data show CDR1 as SGHNT and CDR2 as YYREEE (reference sequence). The CDR3: CASSLNNRVSYNEQFF. CDR3 bases: TGTGCCAGCAGCTTGAATAACAGAGTATCCTACAATGAGCAGTTCTTC.

At least ten counts were recorded for this clonotype. The J gene is TRBJ2-7, the V gene TRBV19; the D is unclear. Trimming shortened V by 5 bases and J by 0 bases, and 11 bases separated the two germline ends. Per the germline V gene, CDR1 is LNHDA and CDR2 is SQIVND (reference sequence). The CDR3 has 14 residues. The DNA for the CDR3 is TGTGCCAGTAGTTTGCAGGCTACCTCCTACGAGCAGTACTTC. Translated, it gives CASSLQATSYEQYF. Together with reference TRBV19 and TRBJ2-7, the CDR3 gives the full variable domain: DGGITQSPKYLFRKEGQNVTLSCEQNLNHDAMYWYRQDPGQGLRLIYYSQIVNDFQKGDIAEGYSVSREKKESFPLTVTSAQKNPTAFYLCASSLQATSYEQYFGPGTRLTVT.

On this clonotype itself: A much larger clone sits a single nucleotide away, making a read error possible. The J gene is TRBJ2-2, the V gene TRBV10-3, with D possibly being TRBD2 (5 bases). V lost 10 bases, J lost 3 bases, and 18 bases lay in between. This CDR3 spans 15 amino acids. Germline CDR1 reads ENHRY; CDR2 reads SYGVKD. The DNA for the CDR3 is TGTGCCACAGGACCATCTAGCCTGGACACCGGGGAGCTGTTTTTT. This translates into CATGPSSLDTGELFF.